This T cell receptor (beta chain) comes out of a study of shared clonotypes between healthy human individuals. Study context: Donors consisted of a couple of women and three men between 18 and 49.

This CDR3 region has 14 residues. Per germline, CDR1 SSHAT and CDR2 FNYEAQ (reference sequence). Some clones are missing from TCRdb's copy, which holds only in-frame ones; the method was immunoSEQ multiplex PCR. Found here are more than 2 million clones, approximately 94% of them singletons; the top ten hold 0.9% to 1.4%. Naive CD8 cells, CD45RO-negative and positively selected for CCR7, excluded terminally differentiated effector memory CD45RA+ cells. A note on this clone: Germline is not matched at one junction end, which may reflect a read error.

The receptor was isolated from a man younger than 30 in good health. The chain carries TRBV7-7 and TRBJ2-5; D tentatively fits TRBD1 or TRBD2 (5 bases each). Sequencing was performed on naive CD8+ T cells sorted from blood. CDR3 loop: CASSLYLGEETQYF. The CDR3 DNA reads TGTGCTAGCAGCTTATATCTGGGGGAAGAGACCCAGTACTTC.